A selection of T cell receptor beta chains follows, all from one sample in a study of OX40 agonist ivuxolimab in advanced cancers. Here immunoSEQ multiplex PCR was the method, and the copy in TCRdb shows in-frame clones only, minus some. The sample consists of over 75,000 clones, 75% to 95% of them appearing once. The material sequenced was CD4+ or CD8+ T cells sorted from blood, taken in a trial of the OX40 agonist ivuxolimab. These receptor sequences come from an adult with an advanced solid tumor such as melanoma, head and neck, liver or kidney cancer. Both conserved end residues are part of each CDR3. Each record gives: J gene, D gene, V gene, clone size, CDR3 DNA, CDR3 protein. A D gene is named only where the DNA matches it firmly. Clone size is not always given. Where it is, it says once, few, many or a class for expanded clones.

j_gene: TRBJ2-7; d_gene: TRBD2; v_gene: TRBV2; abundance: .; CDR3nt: TGTGCCAGCAGTAAGACTAGCGGGATCTACGAGCAGTACTTC; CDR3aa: CASSKTSGIYEQYF
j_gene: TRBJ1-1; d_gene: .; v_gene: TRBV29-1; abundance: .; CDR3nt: TGCAGCGTTTGGCTCGGGGAGAGTACTGAAGCTTTCTTT; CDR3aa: CSVWLGESTEAFF
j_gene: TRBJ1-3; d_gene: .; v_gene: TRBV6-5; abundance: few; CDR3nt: TGTGCCAGCACTCGAAGCTCTGGAAACACCATATATTTT; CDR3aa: CASTRSSGNTIYF
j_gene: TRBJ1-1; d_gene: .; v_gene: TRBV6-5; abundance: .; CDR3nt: TGTGCCAGCAGTTACTCGCGGTGGGAAATGAACACTGAAGCTTTCTTT; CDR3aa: CASSYSRWEMNTEAFF
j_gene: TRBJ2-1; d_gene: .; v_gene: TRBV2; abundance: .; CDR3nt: TGTGCCAGCATTCAGGACAACCATTACAATGAGCAGTTCTTC; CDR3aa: CASIQDNHYNEQFF
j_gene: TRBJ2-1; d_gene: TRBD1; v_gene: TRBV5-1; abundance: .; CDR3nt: TGCGCCAGCAGCTTAACAGGGGACTACAATGAGCAGTTCTTC; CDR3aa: CASSLTGDYNEQFF
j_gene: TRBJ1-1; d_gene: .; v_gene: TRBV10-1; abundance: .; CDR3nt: TGCGCCAGCAGTGTGGCACAGAACACTGAAGCTTTCTTT; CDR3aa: CASSVAQNTEAFF
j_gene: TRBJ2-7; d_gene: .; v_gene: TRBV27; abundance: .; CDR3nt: TGTGCCAGCAGTCTTGGGCGTGGAGTCTACGAGCAGTACTTC; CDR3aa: CASSLGRGVYEQYF
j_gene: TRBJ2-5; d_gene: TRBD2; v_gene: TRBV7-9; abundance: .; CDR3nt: TGTGCCAGCAGCTTCGGCCCAGCGGGAGGTGTGGAGACCCAGTACTTC; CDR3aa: CASSFGPAGGVETQYF
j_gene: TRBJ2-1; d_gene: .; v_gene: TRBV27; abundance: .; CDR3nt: TGTGCCAGCAGCACCGATAGCAGCTCCTACAATGAGCAGTTCTTC; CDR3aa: CASSTDSSSYNEQFF
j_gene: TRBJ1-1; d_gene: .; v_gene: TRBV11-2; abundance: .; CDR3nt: TGTGCCAGCACATACGTAGGATTGGCGAACACTGAAGCTTTCTTT; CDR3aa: CASTYVGLANTEAFF
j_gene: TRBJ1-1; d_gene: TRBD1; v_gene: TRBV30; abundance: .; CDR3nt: TGTGCCTGGAGTCGACAGGGCAACACTGAAGCTTTCTTT; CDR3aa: CAWSRQGNTEAFF
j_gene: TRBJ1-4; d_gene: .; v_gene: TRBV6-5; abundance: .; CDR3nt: TGTGCCAGCAGGGGCCTCGCGGGCAAACTGTTTTTT; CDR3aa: CASRGLAGKLFF
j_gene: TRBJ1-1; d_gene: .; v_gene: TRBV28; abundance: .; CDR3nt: TGTGCCAGCAGCTTAATCTACAAAGGGATCCCCGGGAGAGCTTTCTTT; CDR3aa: CASSLIYKGIPGRAFF
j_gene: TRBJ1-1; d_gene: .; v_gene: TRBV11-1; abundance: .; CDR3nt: TGTGCCAGCAGCTTAGTGCTGAGAGGAAACACTGAAGCTTTCTTT; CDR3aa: CASSLVLRGNTEAFF
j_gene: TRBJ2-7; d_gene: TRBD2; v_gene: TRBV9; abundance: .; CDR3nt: TGTGCCAGCAGCGTAGGTCCTAGCGGGGACTACGAGCAGTACTTC; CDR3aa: CASSVGPSGDYEQYF
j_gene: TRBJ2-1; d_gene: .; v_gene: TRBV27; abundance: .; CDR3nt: TGTGCCAGCAGCTTGATAGGAGATCTCTACAATGAGCAGTTCTTC; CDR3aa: CASSLIGDLYNEQFF
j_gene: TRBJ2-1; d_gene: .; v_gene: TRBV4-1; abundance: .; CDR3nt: TGCGCCAGCAGCCACCACCCGGACGGGAATGAGCAGTTCTTC; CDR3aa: CASSHHPDGNEQFF
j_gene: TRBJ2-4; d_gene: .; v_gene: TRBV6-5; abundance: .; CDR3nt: TGTGCCAGCAGACCTACCCCGGGACCGAGCATTCAGTACTTC; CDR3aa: CASRPTPGPSIQYF
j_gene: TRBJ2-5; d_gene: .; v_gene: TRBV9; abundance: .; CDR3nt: TGTGCCAGCAGCCGCGGACAGACCCAAGAGACCCAGTACTTC; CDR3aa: CASSRGQTQETQYF
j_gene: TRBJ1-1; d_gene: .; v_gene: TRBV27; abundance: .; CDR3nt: TGTGCCAGCAGTTTAACGGGAAATGAAGCTTTCTTT; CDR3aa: CASSLTGNEAFF
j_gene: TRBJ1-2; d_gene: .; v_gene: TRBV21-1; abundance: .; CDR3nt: TGTGCCAGCTCAAGAGGGCAATGGGGGCTTTATGGCTACACCTTC; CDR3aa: CASSRGQWGLYGYTF
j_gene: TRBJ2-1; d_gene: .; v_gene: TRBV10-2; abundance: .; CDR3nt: TGCGCCAGCAGTGAGGGTAGCGCCGCCTACAATGAGCAGTTCTTC; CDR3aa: CASSEGSAAYNEQFF
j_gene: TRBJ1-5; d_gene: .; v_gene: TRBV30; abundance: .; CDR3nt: TGTGCCTGGAGGGCATATTGGACGGGCAATCAGCCCCAGCATTTT; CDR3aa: CAWRAYWTGNQPQHF
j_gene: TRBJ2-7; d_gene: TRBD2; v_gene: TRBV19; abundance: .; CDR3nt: TGTGCCAGTAGTCGCGGGGGGGGATCCTACGAGCAGTACTTC; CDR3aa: CASSRGGGSYEQYF
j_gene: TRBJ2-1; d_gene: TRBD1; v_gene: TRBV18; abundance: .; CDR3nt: TGTGCCAGCTCACTCCGGGACAGTGCATTGGGCAATGAGCAGTTCTTC; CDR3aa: CASSLRDSALGNEQFF
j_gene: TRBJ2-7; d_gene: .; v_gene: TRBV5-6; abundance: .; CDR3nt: TGTGCCAGCAGCCCTTACGGACGGAGAACGTCCTACGAGCAGTACTTC; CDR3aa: CASSPYGRRTSYEQYF
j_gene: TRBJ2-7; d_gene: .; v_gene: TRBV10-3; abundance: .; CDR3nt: TGTGCCATCCAATCTAGCTTGATGACCGAGCAGTACTTC; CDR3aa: CAIQSSLMTEQYF
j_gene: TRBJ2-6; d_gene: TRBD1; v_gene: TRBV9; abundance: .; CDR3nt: TGTGCCAGCAGCGAACGGGACAGCGAAAACGTCCTGACTTTC; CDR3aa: CASSERDSENVLTF
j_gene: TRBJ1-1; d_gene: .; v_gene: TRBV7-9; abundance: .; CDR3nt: TGTGCCAGCAGCTTAGTGGGGAACACTGAAGCTTTCTTT; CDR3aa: CASSLVGNTEAFF
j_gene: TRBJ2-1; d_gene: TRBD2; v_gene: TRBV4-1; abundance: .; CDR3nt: TGCGCCAGCAGCCAAGTTATCACTAGCGGGACCTACAATGAGCAGTTCTTC; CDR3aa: CASSQVITSGTYNEQFF
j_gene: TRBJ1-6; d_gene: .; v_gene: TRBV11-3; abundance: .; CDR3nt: TGTGCCAGCAGCCCTTCACCCCTCCACTTT; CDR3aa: CASSPSPLHF
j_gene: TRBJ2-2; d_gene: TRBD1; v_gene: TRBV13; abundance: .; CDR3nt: TGTGCCAGCAGCGCCAAGGACAGGGCCCCCGGGGAGCTGTTTTTT; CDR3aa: CASSAKDRAPGELFF
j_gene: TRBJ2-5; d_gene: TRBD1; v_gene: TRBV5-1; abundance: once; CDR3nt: TGCGCCAGCAGCTCGGGACAGGGGGAAGAGACCCAGTACTTC; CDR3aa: CASSSGQGEETQYF
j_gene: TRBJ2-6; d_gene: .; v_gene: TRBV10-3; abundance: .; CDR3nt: TGTGCCATCAGTGACCGCTCTGGGGCCAACGTCCTGACTTTC; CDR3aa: CAISDRSGANVLTF
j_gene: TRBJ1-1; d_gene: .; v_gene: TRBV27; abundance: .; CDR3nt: TGTGCCAGCAGTTTTTCTGAGCTGTCAGAAGCTTTCTTT; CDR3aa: CASSFSELSEAFF
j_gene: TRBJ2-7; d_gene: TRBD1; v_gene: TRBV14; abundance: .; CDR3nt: TGTGCCAGCAGCAGAGGGACAGGGGACTACGAGCAGTACTTC; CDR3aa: CASSRGTGDYEQYF
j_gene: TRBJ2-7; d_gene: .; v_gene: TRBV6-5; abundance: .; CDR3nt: TGTGCCAGCAGTCCCTCCGGTGCTAGCGACGAGCAGTACTTC; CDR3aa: CASSPSGASDEQYF
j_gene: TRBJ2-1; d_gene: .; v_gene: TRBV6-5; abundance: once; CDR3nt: TGTGCCAGCAGTCCCCCCCCCTACAATGAGCAGTTCTTC; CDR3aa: CASSPPPYNEQFF
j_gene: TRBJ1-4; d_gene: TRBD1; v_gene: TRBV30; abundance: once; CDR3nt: TGTGCCTGGAGTGACGGGACAGACGAAAAACTGTTTTTT; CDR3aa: CAWSDGTDEKLFF